Below, 25 T cell receptor beta chains from the same sample are listed, as sequenced in a study of blood T cell repertoires in COVID-19 (dated by TCRdb to about 2020). The library was built by means of the immunoSEQ multiplex PCR assay. Sourced from immuneACCESS, this table was stored by TCRdb with only in-frame sequences that have V and J called. A share of the clones is absent; for the studies checked, an unresolved V gene accounts for under half, and the remainder has no known explanation. For this sample there are some 150,000 clones; more than 75% appear just once. 13% of the sample comes from the top ten. Sample: peripheral blood. The receptor set was obtained from a man in his 60s with active or convalescent COVID-19.

The chain carries TRBV7-2 and TRBJ2-7, with a tentative D call TRBD1 (6 bases). The germline V and J ends were trimmed by 1 base and 4 bases, with 14 bases remaining between them. CDR1 and CDR2 from the germline V gene are SGHTA and FQGNSA. CDR3 size: 15 residues. CDR3 protein: CASSLVGQGGYEQYF. The DNA of the CDR3 is TGTGCCAGCAGCTTAGTAGGCCAAGGGGGTTACGAGCAGTACTTC.

The chain combines TRBV5-1 with TRBJ2-1; 8 bases match TRBD1. V trimming: 4 bases; J trimming: 10 bases; junction bases outside the gene matches: 16. This CDR3 is 16 amino acids long. Germline lookup yields CDR1 SGHRS and CDR2 YFSETQ. This CDR3 is CASSPTGTGQNGEQFF. The CDR3 DNA follows: TGCGCCAGCAGCCCCACCGGGACAGGCCAAAACGGGGAGCAGTTCTTC.

The chain combines TRBV6-5 with TRBJ1-6, with TRBD1 as a possible D gene (5 bases). Germline assignment: CDR1 MNHEY and CDR2 SVGAGI. V lost 4 bases, J lost 9 bases, and 16 bases lay in between. This CDR3 spans 15 amino acids. CDR3 coding DNA: TGTGCCAGCAGTTCGAGACAGAGCTTTGGTTCACCCCTCCACTTT. Translation: CASSSRQSFGSPLHF.

The chain couples TRBV10-1 to TRBJ2-2; D perhaps matches TRBD1 (6 bases). Between the trimmed V and J ends, which lost 10 bases and 7 bases, there was a span of 22 bases. CDR1 is WNHNN and CDR2 is SYGVQD in the germline V gene (reference sequence). The CDR3 covers 15 residues. CDR3 sequence (DNA): TGCGCCATTCCCGACAGGCTCCGGTCGGGCGGGGAGCTGTTTTTT. This translates into CAIPDRLRSGGELFF.

J is TRBJ2-7 and V is TRBV5-1, with 8 bases identical to TRBD2. The CDR3 contains 16 residues. CDR1 and CDR2 (germline): SGHRS, YFSETQ. Losses at the gene ends were 0 bases for V and 0 bases for J; bases not matched to a gene: 5. This CDR3 reads CASSLVPGGSSYEQYF. The CDR3 DNA follows: TGCGCCAGCAGCTTGGTCCCGGGAGGGAGCTCCTACGAGCAGTACTTC. The full variable domain, rest sourced from reference TRBV5-1 and TRBJ2-7, is KAGVTQTPRYLIKTRGQQVTLSCSPISGHRSVSWYQQTPGQGLQFLFEYFSETQRNKGNFPGRFSGRQFSNSRSEMNVSTLELGDSALYLCASSLVPGGSSYEQYFGPGTRLTVT.

This clone was observed once. The chain is built from TRBV5-5 and TRBJ1-3; weak D call: TRBD1 (6 bases). The germline CDR1 and CDR2 sequences are SGHKS and YYEKEE (reference sequence). CDR3 size: 14 residues. Trimming stripped 3 bases from V and 2 bases from J, with 9 bases between. CDR3 protein: CASSSGAAGNTIYF. The CDR3 nucleotides read TGTGCCAGCAGCTCAGGGGCAGCTGGAAACACCATATATTTT.

The rearrangement uses TRBV24-1 and TRBJ2-3; 8 nucleotides match TRBD2. The CDR3 covers 16 residues. V shed 3 bases, J shed 2 bases, and the junction held 6 bases outside the gene matches. The germline V gene has CDR1 KGHDR and CDR2 SFDVKD. As DNA, the CDR3 is TGTGCCACCAGTGATGGATTAGCGGGATTCACAGATACGCAGTATTTT. This sequence encodes CATSDGLAGFTDTQYF.

The chain combines TRBV18 with TRBJ2-5; 9 bases agree with TRBD1. This CDR3 contains 15 residues. Germline lookup yields CDR1 KGHSH and CDR2 LQKENI. The ends lost 6 bases at V and 0 bases at J; junction bases unmatched: 5. The CDR3 DNA reads TGTGCCAGCTCCGGACAGGGGTTTAACCAAGAGACCCAGTACTTC. Protein product: CASSGQGFNQETQYF.

The rearrangement joins TRBV28 to TRBJ1-1; perhaps TRBD1 as D (5 bases). This CDR3 region has 11 residues. Trimming shortened V by 11 bases and J by 3 bases, and 10 bases separated the two germline ends. The germline V gene has CDR1 MDHEN and CDR2 SYDVKM. The CDR3 is CAGAGDTEAFF. The CDR3, as DNA: TGTGCCGGGGCGGGGGACACTGAAGCTTTCTTT.

This chain connects TRBV4-2 to TRBJ2-7, with D maybe TRBD2 (5 bases). This CDR3 has 17 residues. V was cut by 2 bases and J by 3 bases, with 20 bases left in between. The germline CDR1 and CDR2 sequences are LGHNA and YNFKEQ. The CDR3 spells CASSQRFTRAGDYEQYF. The CDR3 region has the DNA TGTGCCAGCAGCCAAAGATTTACGAGGGCAGGAGACTACGAGCAGTACTTC.

V gene TRBV6-1 combines with J gene TRBJ2-2, with TRBD1 as a possible D gene (6 bases). The CDR3 runs to 15 residues. The V end lost 5 bases, the J end lost 0 bases, and 10 bases lay between the germline ends. Germline assignment: CDR1 MNHNS and CDR2 SASEGT. The CDR3 region is CASSRGHPNTGELFF. CDR3 in DNA: TGTGCCAGCAGTCGGGGACATCCGAACACCGGGGAGCTGTTTTTT.

This chain connects TRBV4-3 to TRBJ1-5, with 7 nucleotides matching TRBD1. Trimming took 4 bases from V and 7 from J; bases not matched to a gene: 7. From germline, CDR1 is LGHNA and CDR2 YSLEER. The CDR3 runs to 14 residues. DNA for the CDR3: TGCGCCAGCAGCCCCGACAGGGAGGTGCAGCCCCAGCATTTT. Amino acids: CASSPDREVQPQHF.

The rearrangement uses TRBV6-5 and TRBJ2-7; 8 bases are a match to TRBD1. V lost 6 bases and J lost 7; bases outside the gene matches: 11. Germline V gene lookup returns CDR1 MNHEY and CDR2 SVGAGI. CDR3 size: 14 residues. CDR3 sequence (DNA): TGTGCCAGCAGAGGGACAGGAGGCTTGTGGGAGCAGTACTTC. It translates to CASRGTGGLWEQYF.

This chain links TRBV28 with TRBJ2-7, with D hard to call. This CDR3 has 14 amino acids. The germline V gene encodes CDR1 MDHEN and CDR2 SYDVKM. V was pared by 6 bases and J by 6 bases, with 18 bases between. The CDR3 loop reads CASRPTATVSEQYF. CDR3 bases: TGTGCCAGCAGGCCGACGGCTACAGTTAGCGAGCAGTACTTC.

The V gene is TRBV5-1, the J gene TRBJ2-5, with unresolved D. The CDR3 totals 14 residues. V was shortened by 0 bases and J by 2 bases, with 8 bases between the two germline ends. Germline-derived CDR1 and CDR2 are SGHRS and YFSETQ. CDR3 coding DNA: TGCGCCAGCAGCTTGGGCGCCCGGCAAGAGACCCAGTACTTC. Translation: CASSLGARQETQYF.

The chain uses TRBV9 and TRBJ2-7; 10 bases are shared with TRBD2. Germline assignment: CDR1 SGDLS and CDR2 YYNGEE. V shed 2 bases and J 5 bases; nucleotides not matched to a gene: 7. The CDR3 covers 15 residues. CDR3 DNA sequence: TGTGCCAGCAGCGTGGGTCTAGCGGGAGCCCACGAGCAGTACTTC. This gives the protein CASSVGLAGAHEQYF.

The V gene is TRBV5-8, the J gene TRBJ2-7; perhaps TRBD1 as D (5 bases). V shed 0 bases and J shed 0 bases, with 10 bases lying between them. This CDR3 has 15 residues. The germline V gene has CDR1 SGHTS and CDR2 YDEGEE. The CDR3 DNA reads as TGTGCCAGCAGCTTGGCTGGGGCCCTCTCCTACGAGCAGTACTTC. Translating it yields CASSLAGALSYEQYF.

The CDR3 sequence is CASTPQGGNEKLFF. For the CDR3, the DNA is TGTGCCAGCACCCCCCAGGGCGGAAATGAAAAACTGTTTTTT. The chain couples TRBV2 to TRBJ1-4; D perhaps matches TRBD1 (5 bases). Per germline, CDR1 SNHLY and CDR2 FYNNEI. This CDR3 comprises 14 residues. V shed 7 bases and J shed 5 bases, with 14 bases lying between them.

The DNA for the CDR3 is TGTGCCAGCAGTTTCTGGGACAGAACTAACTATGGCTACACCTTC. Residues: CASSFWDRTNYGYTF. V usage is TRBV28 and J usage is TRBJ1-2, with 7 bases aligning to TRBD1. Germline V gives CDR1 MDHEN, CDR2 SYDVKM. J gave up 0 bases and V 3 bases, and 4 bases lay outside the gene matches. CDR3 length equals 15 residues.

This clone was counted once. The chain uses TRBV6-5 and TRBJ1-3, with 8 bases that match TRBD1. This CDR3 region has 13 residues. Germline V gene lookup returns CDR1 MNHEY and CDR2 SVGAGI. V lost 9 bases to trimming and J lost 1 base; unmatched junction nucleotides: 2. The CDR3 is CASQGASGNTIYF. The CDR3 DNA reads as TGTGCCAGTCAGGGGGCATCTGGAAACACCATATATTTT.

V gene TRBV19 combines with J gene TRBJ2-2; 8 bases are a match to TRBD2. The J segment lost 3 bases and the V segment lost 2 bases, leaving 2 bases of the junction unmatched. Germline CDR1 LNHDA, CDR2 SQIVND (reference sequence). This CDR3 is 15 amino acids long. This CDR3 reads CASSITGGYTGELFF. CDR3 DNA: TGTGCCAGTAGTATAACGGGAGGGTACACCGGGGAGCTGTTTTTT.

The CDR3 DNA sequence: TGTGCCAGCAGCTTTAGGACAGGAGCCTACAATGAGCAGTTCTTC. Amino acid sequence: CASSFRTGAYNEQFF. The chain carries TRBV7-9 and TRBJ2-1; 7 positions agree with TRBD1. CDR3 size: 15 residues. V trimming: 3 bases; J trimming: 2 bases; junction bases outside the gene matches: 4. Per the germline V gene, CDR1 is SEHNR and CDR2 is FQNEAQ (reference sequence).

The genes are TRBV7-3 and TRBJ2-2; 7 bases line up with TRBD1. The V and J ends lost 5 bases and 0 bases, in that order; junction bases with no gene match: 3. The CDR3 length is 15 residues. Germline V lookup: CDR1 SGHTA, CDR2 FQGTGA. This CDR3 reads CASSKQGPNTGELFF. The CDR3, as DNA: TGTGCCAGCAGCAAACAGGGGCCGAACACCGGGGAGCTGTTTTTT.

This clone was counted a single time. The rearrangement uses TRBV19 and TRBJ1-4, with D tentatively TRBD1 (5 bases). This CDR3 has 14 amino acids. From germline, CDR1 is LNHDA and CDR2 SQIVND (reference sequence). With 4 bases removed from V and 6 bases from J, the gap between germline ends came to 12 bases. This CDR3 is CASSTQVVDEKLFF. CDR3 bases: TGTGCCAGTAGTACACAGGTCGTGGATGAAAAACTGTTTTTT. Variable domain in full (rest from reference TRBV19 and TRBJ1-4): DGGITQSPKYLFRKEGQNVTLSCEQNLNHDAMYWYRQDPGQGLRLIYYSQIVNDFQKGDIAEGYSVSREKKESFPLTVTSAQKNPTAFYLCASSTQVVDEKLFFGSGTQLSVL.

The genes are TRBV18 and TRBJ2-1; D is undetermined. This CDR3 is 15 amino acids long. CDR1 and CDR2 from the germline V gene are KGHSH and LQKENI. Trimming cost V 6 bases and J 0 bases, with 12 bases left between them. The CDR3 reads CASSRGPSSYNEQFF. CDR3 DNA sequence: TGTGCCAGCTCCCGTGGTCCGAGCTCCTACAATGAGCAGTTCTTC.